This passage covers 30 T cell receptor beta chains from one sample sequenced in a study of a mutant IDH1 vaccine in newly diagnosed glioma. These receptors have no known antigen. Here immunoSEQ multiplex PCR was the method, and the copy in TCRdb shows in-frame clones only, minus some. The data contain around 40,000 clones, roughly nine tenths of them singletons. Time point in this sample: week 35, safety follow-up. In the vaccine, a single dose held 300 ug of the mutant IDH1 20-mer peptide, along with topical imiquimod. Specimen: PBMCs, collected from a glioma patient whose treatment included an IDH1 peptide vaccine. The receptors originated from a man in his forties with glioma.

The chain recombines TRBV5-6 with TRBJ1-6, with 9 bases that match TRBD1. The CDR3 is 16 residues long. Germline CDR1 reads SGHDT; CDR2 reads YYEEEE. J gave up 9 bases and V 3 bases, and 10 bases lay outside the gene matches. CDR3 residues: CASSSNTGGLSSPLHF. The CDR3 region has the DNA TGTGCCAGCAGCTCTAACACAGGGGGCCTATCTTCACCCCTCCACTTT.

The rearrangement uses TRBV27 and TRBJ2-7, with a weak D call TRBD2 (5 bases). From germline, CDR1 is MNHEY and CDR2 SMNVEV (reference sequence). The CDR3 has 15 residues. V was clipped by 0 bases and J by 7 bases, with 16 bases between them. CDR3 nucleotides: TGTGCCAGCAGTTTATCGGCGGGTGGCCTTCGGGAGCAGTACTTC. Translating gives CASSLSAGGLREQYF.

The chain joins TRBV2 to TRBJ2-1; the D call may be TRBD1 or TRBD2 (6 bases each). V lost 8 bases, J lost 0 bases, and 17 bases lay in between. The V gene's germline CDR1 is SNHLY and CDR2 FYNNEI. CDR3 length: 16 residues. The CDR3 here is CASQRGAGRSYNEQFF. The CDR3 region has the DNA TGTGCCAGCCAAAGGGGGGCGGGCCGCTCCTACAATGAGCAGTTCTTC.

CDR3 coding DNA: TGTGCCAGCAGCTCCCCGTGGGGGGCGTCTAACTATGGCTACACCTTC. Its translation is CASSSPWGASNYGYTF. The chain employs TRBV5-4 and TRBJ1-2; tentatively, D is TRBD1 (6 bases). Trimming took off 3 bases at V and 0 bases at J, with 15 bases between the two ends. Germline CDR1 and CDR2: SGHNT and YYREEE (reference sequence). The CDR3 runs to 16 residues.

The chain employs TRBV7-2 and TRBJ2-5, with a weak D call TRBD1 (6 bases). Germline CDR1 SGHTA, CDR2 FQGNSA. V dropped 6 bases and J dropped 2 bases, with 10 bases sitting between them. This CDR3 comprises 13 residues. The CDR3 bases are TGTGCCAGCAGTGAACAGGGACAAGAGACCCAGTACTTC. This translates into CASSEQGQETQYF.

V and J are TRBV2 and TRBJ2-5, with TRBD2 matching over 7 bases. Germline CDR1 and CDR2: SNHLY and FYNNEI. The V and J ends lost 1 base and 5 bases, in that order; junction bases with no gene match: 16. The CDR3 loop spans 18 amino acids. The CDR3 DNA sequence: TGTGCCAGCAGTGAAGTGTTGGGTCGCGGCGGGAGCGGGGAGACCCAGTACTTC. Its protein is CASSEVLGRGGSGETQYF.

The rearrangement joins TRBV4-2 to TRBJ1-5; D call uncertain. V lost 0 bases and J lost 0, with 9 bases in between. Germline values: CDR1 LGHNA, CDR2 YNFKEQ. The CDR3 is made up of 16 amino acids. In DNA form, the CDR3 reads TGTGCCAGCAGCCAAGATTATCGGTATAGCAATCAGCCCCAGCATTTT. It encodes CASSQDYRYSNQPQHF.

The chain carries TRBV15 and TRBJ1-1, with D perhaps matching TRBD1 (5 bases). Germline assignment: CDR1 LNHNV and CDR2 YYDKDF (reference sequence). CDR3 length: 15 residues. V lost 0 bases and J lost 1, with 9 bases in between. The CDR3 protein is CATSRDRTRNTEAFF. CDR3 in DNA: TGTGCCACCAGCAGAGACCGGACACGGAACACTGAAGCTTTCTTT.

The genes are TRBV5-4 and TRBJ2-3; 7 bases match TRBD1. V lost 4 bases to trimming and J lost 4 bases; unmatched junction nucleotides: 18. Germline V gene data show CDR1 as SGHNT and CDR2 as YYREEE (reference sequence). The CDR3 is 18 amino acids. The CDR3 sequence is CASSPNPGQVGSSDTQYF. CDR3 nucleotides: TGTGCCAGCAGCCCCAATCCCGGACAGGTGGGGTCATCAGATACGCAGTATTTT.

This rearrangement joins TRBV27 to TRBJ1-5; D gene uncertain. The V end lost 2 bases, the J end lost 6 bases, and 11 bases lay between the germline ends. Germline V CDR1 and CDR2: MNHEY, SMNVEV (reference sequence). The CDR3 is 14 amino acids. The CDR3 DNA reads TGTGCCAGCAGTTTAAGTAGGACCCCTCAGCCCCAGCATTTT. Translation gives CASSLSRTPQPQHF.

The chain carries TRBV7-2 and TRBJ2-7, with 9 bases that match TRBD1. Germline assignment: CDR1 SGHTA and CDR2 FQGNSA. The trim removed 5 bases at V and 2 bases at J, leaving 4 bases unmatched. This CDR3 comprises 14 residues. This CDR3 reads CASSTTGGPYEQYF. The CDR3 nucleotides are TGTGCCAGCAGCACTACAGGGGGCCCCTACGAGCAGTACTTC.

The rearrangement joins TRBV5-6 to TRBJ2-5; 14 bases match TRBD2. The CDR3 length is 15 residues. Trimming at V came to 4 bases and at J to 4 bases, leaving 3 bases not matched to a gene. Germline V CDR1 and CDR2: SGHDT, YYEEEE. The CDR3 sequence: CASSATSGGAETQYF. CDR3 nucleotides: TGTGCCAGCAGCGCGACTAGCGGGGGGGCAGAGACCCAGTACTTC.

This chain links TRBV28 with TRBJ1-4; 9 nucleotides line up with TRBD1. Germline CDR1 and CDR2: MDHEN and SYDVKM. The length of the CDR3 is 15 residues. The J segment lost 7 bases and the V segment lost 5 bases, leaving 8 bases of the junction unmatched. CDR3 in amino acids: CASSIPGQGGEKLFF. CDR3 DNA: TGTGCCAGCAGTATCCCGGGACAGGGAGGTGAAAAACTGTTTTTT.

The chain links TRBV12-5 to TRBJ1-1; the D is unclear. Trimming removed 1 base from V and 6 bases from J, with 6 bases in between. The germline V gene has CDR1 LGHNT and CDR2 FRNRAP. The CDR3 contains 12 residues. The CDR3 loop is CASGLGTAEAFF. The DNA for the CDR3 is TGTGCTAGTGGTTTGGGTACGGCTGAAGCTTTCTTT.

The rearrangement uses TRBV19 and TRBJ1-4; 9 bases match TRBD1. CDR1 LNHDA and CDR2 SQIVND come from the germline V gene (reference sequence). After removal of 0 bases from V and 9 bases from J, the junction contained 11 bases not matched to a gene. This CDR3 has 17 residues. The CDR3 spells CASSIERQGVGVKKLFF. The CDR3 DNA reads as TGTGCCAGTAGTATAGAGAGACAGGGGGTCGGCGTCAAAAAACTGTTTTTT.

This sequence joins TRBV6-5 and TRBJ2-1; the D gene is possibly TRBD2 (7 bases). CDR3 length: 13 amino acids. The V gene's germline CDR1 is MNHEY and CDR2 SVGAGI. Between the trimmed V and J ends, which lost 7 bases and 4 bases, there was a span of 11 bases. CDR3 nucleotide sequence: TGTGCCAGCACACGGGGGGCTTACAATGAGCAGTTCTTC. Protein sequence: CASTRGAYNEQFF.

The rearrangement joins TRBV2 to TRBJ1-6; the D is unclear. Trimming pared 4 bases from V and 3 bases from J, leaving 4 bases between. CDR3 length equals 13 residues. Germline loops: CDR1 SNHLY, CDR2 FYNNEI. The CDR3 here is CASSGNYNSPLHF. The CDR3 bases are TGTGCCAGCAGTGGAAACTATAATTCACCCCTCCACTTT.

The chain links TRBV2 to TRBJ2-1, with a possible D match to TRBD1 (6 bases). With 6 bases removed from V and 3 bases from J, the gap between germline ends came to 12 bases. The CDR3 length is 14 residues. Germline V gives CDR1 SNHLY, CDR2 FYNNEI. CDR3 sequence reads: CASRELQGYNEQFF. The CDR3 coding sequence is TGTGCCAGCAGGGAATTACAGGGCTACAATGAGCAGTTCTTC.

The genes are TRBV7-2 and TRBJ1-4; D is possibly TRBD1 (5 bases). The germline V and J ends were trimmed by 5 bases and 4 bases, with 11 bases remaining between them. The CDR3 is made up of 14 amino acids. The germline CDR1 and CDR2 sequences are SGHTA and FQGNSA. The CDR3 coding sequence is TGTGCCAGCAGCCTGGGACGGAATAATGAAAAACTGTTTTTT. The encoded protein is CASSLGRNNEKLFF.

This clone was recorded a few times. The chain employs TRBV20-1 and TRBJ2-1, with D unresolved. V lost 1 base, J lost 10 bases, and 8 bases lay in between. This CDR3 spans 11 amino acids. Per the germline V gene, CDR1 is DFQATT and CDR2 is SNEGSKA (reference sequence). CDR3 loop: CSARALTEQFF. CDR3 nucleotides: TGCAGTGCTAGAGCCTTGACAGAGCAGTTCTTC.

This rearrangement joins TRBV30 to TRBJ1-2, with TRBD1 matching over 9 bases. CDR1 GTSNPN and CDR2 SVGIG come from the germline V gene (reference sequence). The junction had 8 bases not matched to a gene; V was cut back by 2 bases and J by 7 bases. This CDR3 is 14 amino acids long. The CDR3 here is CAWSRRRDRVGYTF. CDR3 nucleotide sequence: TGTGCCTGGAGTCGACGCCGGGACAGGGTTGGCTACACCTTC.

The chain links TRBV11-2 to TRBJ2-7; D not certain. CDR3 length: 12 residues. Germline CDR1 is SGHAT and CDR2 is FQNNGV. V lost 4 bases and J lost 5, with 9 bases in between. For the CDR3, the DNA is TGTGCCAGCAGCTCAATAGTGAACGAGCAGTACTTC. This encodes CASSSIVNEQYF. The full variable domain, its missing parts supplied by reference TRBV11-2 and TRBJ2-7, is EAGVAQSPRYKIIEKRQSVAFWCNPISGHATLYWYQQILGQGPKLLIQFQNNGVVDDSQLPKDRFSAERLKGVDSTLKIQPAKLEDSAVYLCASSSIVNEQYFGPGTRLTVT.

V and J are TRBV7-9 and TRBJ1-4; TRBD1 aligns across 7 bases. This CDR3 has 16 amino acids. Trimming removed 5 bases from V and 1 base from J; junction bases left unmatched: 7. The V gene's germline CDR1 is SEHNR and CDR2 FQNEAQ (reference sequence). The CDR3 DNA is TGTGCCAGCAGCCCCTCGACAGGGAGAACTAATGAAAAACTGTTTTTT. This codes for CASSPSTGRTNEKLFF.

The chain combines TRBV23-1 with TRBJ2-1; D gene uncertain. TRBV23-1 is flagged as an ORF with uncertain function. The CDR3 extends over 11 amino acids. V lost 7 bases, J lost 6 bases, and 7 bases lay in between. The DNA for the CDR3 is TGCGCCAGCACCTCGGGCAATGAGCAGTTCTTC. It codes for CASTSGNEQFF.

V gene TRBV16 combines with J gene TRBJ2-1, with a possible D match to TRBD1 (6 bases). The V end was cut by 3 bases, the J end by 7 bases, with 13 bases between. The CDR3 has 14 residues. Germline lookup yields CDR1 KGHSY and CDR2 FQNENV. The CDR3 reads CASSHRQGWNEQFF. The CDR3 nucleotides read TGTGCCAGCAGCCACCGGCAGGGGTGGAATGAGCAGTTCTTC. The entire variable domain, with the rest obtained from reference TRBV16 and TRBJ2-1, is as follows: GEEVAQTPKHLVRGEGQKAKLYCAPIKGHSYVFWYQQVLKNEFKFLISFQNENVFDETGMPKERFSAKCLPNSPCSLEIQATKLEDSAVYFCASSHRQGWNEQFFGPGTRLTVL.

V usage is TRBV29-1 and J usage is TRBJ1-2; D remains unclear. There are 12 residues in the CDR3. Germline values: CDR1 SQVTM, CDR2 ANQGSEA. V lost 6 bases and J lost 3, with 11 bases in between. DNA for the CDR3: TGCAGCGTCGTGACGGGTCACTATGGCTACACCTTC. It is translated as CSVVTGHYGYTF.

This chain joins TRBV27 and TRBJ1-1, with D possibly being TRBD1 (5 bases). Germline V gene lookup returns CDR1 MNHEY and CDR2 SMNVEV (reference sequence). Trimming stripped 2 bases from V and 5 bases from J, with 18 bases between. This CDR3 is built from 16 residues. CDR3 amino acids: CASSLKRDAGTTEAFF. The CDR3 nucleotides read TGTGCCAGCAGTTTAAAGCGGGACGCCGGGACGACTGAAGCTTTCTTT.

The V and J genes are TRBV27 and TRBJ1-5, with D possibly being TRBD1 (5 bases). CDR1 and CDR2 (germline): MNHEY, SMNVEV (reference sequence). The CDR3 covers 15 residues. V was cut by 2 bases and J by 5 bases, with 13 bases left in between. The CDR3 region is CASSLAGKVHQPQHF. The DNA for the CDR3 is TGTGCCAGCAGTTTAGCAGGGAAGGTGCATCAGCCCCAGCATTTT.

The CDR3 here is CASTPYEATDSSSYEQYV. The CDR3 coding sequence is TGTGCCAGCACTCCCTATGAGGCCACTGACTCGAGCTCCTACGAGCAGTACGTC. The chain employs TRBV27 and TRBJ2-7; D call uncertain. Germline-derived CDR1 and CDR2 are MNHEY and SMNVEV (reference sequence). Trimming removed 7 bases at V and 0 bases at J, with 25 bases between. The CDR3 runs to 18 residues.

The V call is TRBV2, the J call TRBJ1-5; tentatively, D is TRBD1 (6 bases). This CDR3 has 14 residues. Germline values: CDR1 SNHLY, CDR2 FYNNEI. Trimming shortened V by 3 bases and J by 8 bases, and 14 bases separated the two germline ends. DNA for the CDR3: TGTGCCAGCAGTGAGGACAGCTCGGGGAAGCCCCAGCATTTT. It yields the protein CASSEDSSGKPQHF.